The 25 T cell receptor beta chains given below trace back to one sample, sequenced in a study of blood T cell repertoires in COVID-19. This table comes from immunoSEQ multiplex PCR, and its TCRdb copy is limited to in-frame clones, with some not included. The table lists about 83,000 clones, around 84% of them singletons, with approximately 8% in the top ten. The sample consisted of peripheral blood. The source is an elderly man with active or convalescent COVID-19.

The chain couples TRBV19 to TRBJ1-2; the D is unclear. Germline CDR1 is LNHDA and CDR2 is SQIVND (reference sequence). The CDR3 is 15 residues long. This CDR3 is CALPSMEGRRYGYTF. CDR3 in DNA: TGTGCTTTGCCGTCCATGGAGGGAAGAAGGTATGGCTACACCTTC.

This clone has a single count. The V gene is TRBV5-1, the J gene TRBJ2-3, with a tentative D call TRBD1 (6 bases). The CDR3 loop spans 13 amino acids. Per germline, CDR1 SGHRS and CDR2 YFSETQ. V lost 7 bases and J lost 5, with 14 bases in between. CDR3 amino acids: CASGNRVEDTQYF. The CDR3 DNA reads TGCGCCAGCGGCAACAGGGTGGAAGATACGCAGTATTTT.

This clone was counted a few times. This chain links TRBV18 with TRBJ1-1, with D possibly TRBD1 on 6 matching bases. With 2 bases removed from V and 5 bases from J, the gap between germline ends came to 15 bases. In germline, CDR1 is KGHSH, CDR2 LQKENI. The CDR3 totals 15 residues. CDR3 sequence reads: CASSPSGGAGTEAFF. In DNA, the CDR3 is TGTGCCAGCTCACCATCGGGGGGCGCTGGGACTGAAGCTTTCTTT.

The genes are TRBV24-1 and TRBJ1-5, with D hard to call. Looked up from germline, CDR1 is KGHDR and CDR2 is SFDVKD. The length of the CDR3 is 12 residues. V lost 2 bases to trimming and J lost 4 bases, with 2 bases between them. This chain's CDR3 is CATSDSNQPQHF. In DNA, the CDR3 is TGTGCCACCAGTGATTCGAATCAGCCCCAGCATTTT.

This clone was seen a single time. The CDR3 loop is CSARQGPNQPQHF. In nucleotides, the CDR3 is TGCAGCGCAAGACAGGGGCCGAATCAGCCCCAGCATTTT. V and J are TRBV29-1 and TRBJ1-5; 8 bases match TRBD1. V dropped 7 bases and J dropped 4; count of bases not matched to a gene: 6. This CDR3 has 13 amino acids. Germline lookup yields CDR1 SQVTM and CDR2 ANQGSEA.

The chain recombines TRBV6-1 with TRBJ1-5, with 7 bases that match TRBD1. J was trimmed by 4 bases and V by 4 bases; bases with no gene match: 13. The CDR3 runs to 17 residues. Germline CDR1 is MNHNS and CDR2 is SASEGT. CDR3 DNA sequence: TGTGCCAGCAGTGCCCCTCCCCGGGACAGAATAAATCAGCCCCAGCATTTT. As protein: CASSAPPRDRINQPQHF.

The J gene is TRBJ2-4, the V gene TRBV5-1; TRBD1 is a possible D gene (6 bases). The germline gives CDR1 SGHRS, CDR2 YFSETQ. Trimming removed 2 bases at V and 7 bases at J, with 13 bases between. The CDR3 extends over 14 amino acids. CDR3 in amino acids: CASSLPMDSNIQYF. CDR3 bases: TGCGCCAGCAGCTTACCAATGGACAGTAACATTCAGTACTTC. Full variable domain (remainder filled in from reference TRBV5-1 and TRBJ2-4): KAGVTQTPRYLIKTRGQQVTLSCSPISGHRSVSWYQQTPGQGLQFLFEYFSETQRNKGNFPGRFSGRQFSNSRSEMNVSTLELGDSALYLCASSLPMDSNIQYFGAGTRLSVL.

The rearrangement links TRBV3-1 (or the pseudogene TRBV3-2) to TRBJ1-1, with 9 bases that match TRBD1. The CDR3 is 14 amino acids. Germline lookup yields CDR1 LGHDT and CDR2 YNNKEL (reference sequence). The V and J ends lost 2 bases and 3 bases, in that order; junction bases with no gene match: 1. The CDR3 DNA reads TGTGCCAGCAGCCAACGGGACAGGGACACTGAAGCTTTCTTT. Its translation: CASSQRDRDTEAFF.

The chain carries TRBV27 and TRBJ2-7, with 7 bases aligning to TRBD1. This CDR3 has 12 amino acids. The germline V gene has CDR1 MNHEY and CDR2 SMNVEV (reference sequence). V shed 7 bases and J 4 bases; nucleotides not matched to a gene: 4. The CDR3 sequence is CASKGAGYEQYV. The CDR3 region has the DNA TGTGCCAGCAAGGGGGCCGGGTACGAGCAGTACGTC.

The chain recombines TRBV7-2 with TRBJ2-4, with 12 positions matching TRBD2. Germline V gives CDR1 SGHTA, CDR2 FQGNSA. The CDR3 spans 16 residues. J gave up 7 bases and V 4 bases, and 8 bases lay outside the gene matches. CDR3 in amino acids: CASSSTSGGNVNIQYF. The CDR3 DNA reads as TGTGCCAGCAGCTCAACTAGCGGGGGGAATGTGAACATTCAGTACTTC. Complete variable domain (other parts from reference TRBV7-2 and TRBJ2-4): GAGVSQSPSNKVTEKGKDVELRCDPISGHTALYWYRQSLGQGLEFLIYFQGNSAPDKSGLPSDRFSAERTGGSVSTLTIQRTQQEDSAVYLCASSSTSGGNVNIQYFGAGTRLSVL.

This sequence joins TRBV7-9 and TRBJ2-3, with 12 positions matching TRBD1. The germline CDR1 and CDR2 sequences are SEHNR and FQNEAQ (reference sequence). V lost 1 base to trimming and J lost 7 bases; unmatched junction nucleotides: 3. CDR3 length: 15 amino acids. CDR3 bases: TGTGCCAGCAGCTTAGTAGGGACAGGGGGCCATACGCAGTATTTT. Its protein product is CASSLVGTGGHTQYF. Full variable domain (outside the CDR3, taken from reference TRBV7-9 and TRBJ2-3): DTGVSQNPRHKITKRGQNVTFRCDPISEHNRLYWYRQTLGQGPEFLTYFQNEAQLEKSRLLSDRFSAERPKGSFSTLEIQRTEQGDSAMYLCASSLVGTGGHTQYFGPGTRLTVL.

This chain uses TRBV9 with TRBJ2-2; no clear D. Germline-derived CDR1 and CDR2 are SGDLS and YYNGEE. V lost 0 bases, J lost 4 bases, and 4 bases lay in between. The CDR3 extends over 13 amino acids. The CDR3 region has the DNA TGTGCCAGCAGCGTAGGAGCCACCGGGGAGCTGTTTTTT. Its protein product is CASSVGATGELFF.

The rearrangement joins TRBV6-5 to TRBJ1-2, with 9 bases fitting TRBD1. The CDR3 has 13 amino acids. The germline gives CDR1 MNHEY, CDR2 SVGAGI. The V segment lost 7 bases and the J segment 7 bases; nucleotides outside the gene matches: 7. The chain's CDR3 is CASIRTGDGGYTF. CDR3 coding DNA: TGTGCCAGCATAAGGACAGGGGACGGTGGCTACACCTTC.

The CDR3 here is CASTQRHGPQHF. CDR3 sequence (DNA): TGTGCCAGCACCCAACGCCATGGCCCCCAGCATTTT. The chain links TRBV28 to TRBJ1-5; D is unresolved. Germline CDR1 is MDHEN and CDR2 is SYDVKM. This CDR3 contains 12 residues. The V end was cut by 7 bases, the J end by 10 bases, with 14 bases between.

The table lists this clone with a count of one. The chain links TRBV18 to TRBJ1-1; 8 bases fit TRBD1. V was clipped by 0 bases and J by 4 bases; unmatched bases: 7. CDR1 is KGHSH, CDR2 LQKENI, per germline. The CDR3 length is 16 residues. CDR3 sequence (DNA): TGTGCCAGCTCACCACCGTGGCAGGGGGCAACCACTGAAGCTTTCTTT. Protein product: CASSPPWQGATTEAFF. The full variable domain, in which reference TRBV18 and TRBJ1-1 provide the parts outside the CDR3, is NAGVMQNPRHLVRRRGQEARLRCSPMKGHSHVYWYRQLPEEGLKFMVYLQKENIIDESGMPKERFSAEFPKEGPSILRIQQVVRGDSAAYFCASSPPWQGATTEAFFGQGTRLTVV.

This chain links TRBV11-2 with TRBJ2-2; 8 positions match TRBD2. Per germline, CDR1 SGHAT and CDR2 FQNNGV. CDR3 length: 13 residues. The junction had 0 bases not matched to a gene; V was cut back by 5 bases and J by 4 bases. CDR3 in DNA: TGTGCCAGCAGCCGGGGGGGCACCGGGGAGCTGTTTTTT. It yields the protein CASSRGGTGELFF.

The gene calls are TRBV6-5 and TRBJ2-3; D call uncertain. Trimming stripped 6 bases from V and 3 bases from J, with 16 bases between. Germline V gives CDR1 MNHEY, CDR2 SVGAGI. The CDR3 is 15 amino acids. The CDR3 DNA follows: TGTGCCAGCAGACGCTTTGGGCCCGGAACAGATACGCAGTATTTT. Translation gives CASRRFGPGTDTQYF.

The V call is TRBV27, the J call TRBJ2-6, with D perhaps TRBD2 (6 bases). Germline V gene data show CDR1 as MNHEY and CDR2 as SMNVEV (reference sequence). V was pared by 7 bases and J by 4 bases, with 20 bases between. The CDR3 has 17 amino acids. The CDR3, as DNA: TGTGCCAGCAACGGTGTCTTAGGAGGGCTCGGGGCCAACGTCCTGACTTTC. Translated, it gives CASNGVLGGLGANVLTF.

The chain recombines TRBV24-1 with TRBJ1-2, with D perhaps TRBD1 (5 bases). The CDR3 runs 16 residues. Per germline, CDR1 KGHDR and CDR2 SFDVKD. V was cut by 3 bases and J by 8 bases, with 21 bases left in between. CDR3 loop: CATSDTIFPGLGGYTF. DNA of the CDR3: TGTGCCACCAGTGATACGATCTTTCCAGGGCTCGGCGGCTACACCTTC.

CDR3 sequence: CASSSLGNTIYF. The CDR3 region has the DNA TGTGCCAGCAGTTCCTTGGGAAACACCATATATTTT. The genes are TRBV7-9 and TRBJ1-3; no definite D call. This CDR3 region has 12 residues. The ends were cut back, 6 bases at V and 4 bases at J, with 7 bases in the middle. Per the germline V gene, CDR1 is SEHNR and CDR2 is FQNEAQ (reference sequence).

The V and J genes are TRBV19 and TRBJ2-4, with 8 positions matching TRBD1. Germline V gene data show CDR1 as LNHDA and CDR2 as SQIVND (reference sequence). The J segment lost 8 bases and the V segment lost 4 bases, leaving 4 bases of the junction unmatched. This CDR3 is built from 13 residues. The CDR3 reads CASSTRTGYIQYF. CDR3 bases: TGTGCCAGTAGTACTAGGACAGGGTACATTCAGTACTTC.

Written as DNA, the CDR3 is TGCGCCAGCAGTGAGCTTGGGACAGGGGGGAACACTGAAGCTTTCTTT. This sequence encodes CASSELGTGGNTEAFF. The rearrangement uses TRBV10-2 and TRBJ1-1, with 11 bases identical to TRBD1. This CDR3 region has 16 residues. CDR1 and CDR2 from the germline V gene are WSHSY and SAAADI. Trimming took 2 bases from V and 1 from J; bases not matched to a gene: 3.

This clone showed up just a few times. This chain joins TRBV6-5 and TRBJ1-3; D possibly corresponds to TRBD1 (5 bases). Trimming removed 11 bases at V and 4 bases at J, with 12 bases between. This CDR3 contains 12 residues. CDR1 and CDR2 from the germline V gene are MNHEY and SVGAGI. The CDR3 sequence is CAGGALGNTIYF. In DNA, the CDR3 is TGTGCCGGAGGGGCCCTAGGAAACACCATATATTTT.

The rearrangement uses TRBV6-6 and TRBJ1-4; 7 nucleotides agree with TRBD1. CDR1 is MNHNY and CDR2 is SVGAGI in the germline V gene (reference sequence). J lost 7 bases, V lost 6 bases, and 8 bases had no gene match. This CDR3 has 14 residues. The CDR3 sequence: CASSQTGTSEKLFF. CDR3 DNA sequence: TGTGCCAGCAGCCAGACAGGGACGTCTGAAAAACTGTTTTTT.

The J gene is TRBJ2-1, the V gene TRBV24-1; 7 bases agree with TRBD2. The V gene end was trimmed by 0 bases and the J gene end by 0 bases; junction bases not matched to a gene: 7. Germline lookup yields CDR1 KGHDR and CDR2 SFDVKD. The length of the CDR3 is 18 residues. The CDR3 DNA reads TGTGCCACCAGTGATTTGTTTCCGGGAGGACCCTCCTACAATGAGCAGTTCTTC. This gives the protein CATSDLFPGGPSYNEQFF.